This TCR beta chain was retrieved from a study of CD8 T cells in Susac syndrome. It was with random hexamers that roughly 0.45 to 1 ug RNA was reverse transcribed. An immunoSEQ multiplex PCR amplified TCR beta CDR3 over 54 Vbeta and 13 Jbeta. TCRdb reprocessed the immunoSEQ multiplex PCR reads via MiXCR and lists one record per CDR3 protein. This table has around 150,000 distinct CDR3 sequences, around 95% appearing once. The receptor comes from a human donor with Susac syndrome. Sequencing input: CD4+ T cells from PBMCs.

The CDR3 bases are TGCGCCAGCAGCACAGACCGGGACAGGGCCTACGAGCAGTACTTC. Encoded protein: CASSTDRDRAYEQYF. This chain joins TRBV5-1 and TRBJ2-7, with 9 bases identical to TRBD1. V was clipped by 4 bases and J by 2 bases; unmatched bases: 7. In germline, CDR1 is SGHRS, CDR2 YFSETQ. This CDR3 spans 15 amino acids.